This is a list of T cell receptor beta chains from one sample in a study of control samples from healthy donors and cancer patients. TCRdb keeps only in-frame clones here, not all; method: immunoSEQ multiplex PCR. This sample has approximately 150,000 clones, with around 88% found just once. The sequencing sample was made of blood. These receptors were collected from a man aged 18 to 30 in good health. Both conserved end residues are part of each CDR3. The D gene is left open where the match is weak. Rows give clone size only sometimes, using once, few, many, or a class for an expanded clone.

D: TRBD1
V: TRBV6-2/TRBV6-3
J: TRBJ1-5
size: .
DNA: TGTGCCAGCAGTTACGGACAGGGGGGCAATAGCAATCAGCCCCAGCATTTT
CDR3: CASSYGQGGNSNQPQHF

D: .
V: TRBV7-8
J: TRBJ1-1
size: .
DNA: TGTGCCAGCAGCTTAGGGGGAGAGACTGAAGCTTTCTTT
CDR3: CASSLGGETEAFF

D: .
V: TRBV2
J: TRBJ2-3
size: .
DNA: TGTGCCAGCAGTGCGCAGGGCCCAACAGATACGCAGTATTTT
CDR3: CASSAQGPTDTQYF

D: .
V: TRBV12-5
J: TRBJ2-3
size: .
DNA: TGTGCTAGTGGTTTGACAAACACAGATACGCAGTATTTT
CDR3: CASGLTNTDTQYF

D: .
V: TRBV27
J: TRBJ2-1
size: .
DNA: TGTGCCAGCAGTTATAGGGCAGGGCTGAATGAGCAGTTCTTC
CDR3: CASSYRAGLNEQFF

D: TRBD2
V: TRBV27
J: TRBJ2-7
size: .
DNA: TGTGCCAGCAGTTACGGGGGGAGCTCCTACGAGCAGTACTTC
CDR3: CASSYGGSSYEQYF

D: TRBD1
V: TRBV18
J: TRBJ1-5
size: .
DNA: TGTGCCAGCTCCCTCACAGGGGGTTATAGCAATCAGCCCCAGCATTTT
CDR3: CASSLTGGYSNQPQHF

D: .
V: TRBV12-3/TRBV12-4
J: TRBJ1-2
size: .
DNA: TGTGCCAGCAGTTTTGGGGTTAGTGGCTACACCTTC
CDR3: CASSFGVSGYTF

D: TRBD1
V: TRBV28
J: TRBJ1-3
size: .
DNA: TGTGCCAGCAGTATGCCTTGGGGGACAGCGCTTTCTGGAAACACCATATATTTT
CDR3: CASSMPWGTALSGNTIYF

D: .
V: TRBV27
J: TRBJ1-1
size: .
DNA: TGTGCCAGTGTTGGATGGGACACTGAAGCTTTCTTT
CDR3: CASVGWDTEAFF

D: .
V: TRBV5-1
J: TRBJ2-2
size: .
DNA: TGCGCCAGCAGCTCGGGTGCCGGGGAGCTGTTTTTT
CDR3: CASSSGAGELFF

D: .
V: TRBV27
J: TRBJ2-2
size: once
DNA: TGTGCCAGCAGTTTCCCCCTGACCGGGGAGCTGTTTTTT
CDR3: CASSFPLTGELFF

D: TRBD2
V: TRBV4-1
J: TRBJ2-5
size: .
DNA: TGCGCCAGCAGCCAAGGACTAGCGGGGGGGCAAGAGACCCAGTACTTC
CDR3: CASSQGLAGGQETQYF

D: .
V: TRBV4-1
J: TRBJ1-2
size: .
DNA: TGCGCCAGCAGCCAATCATCAGAGTATGGCTACACCTTC
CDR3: CASSQSSEYGYTF

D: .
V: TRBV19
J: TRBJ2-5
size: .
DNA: TGTGCCAGTAGTATGGGGGTTCGGACCCAGTACTTC
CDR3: CASSMGVRTQYF

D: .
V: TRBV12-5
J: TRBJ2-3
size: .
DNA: TGTGCTAGTGGTTTCTCTGTGGGAGATACGCAGTATTTT
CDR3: CASGFSVGDTQYF

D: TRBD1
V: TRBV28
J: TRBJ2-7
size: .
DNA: TGTGCCAGCAGTGAAGACAGGGGTCCCTACGAGCAGTACTTC
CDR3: CASSEDRGPYEQYF

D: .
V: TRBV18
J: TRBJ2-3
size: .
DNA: TGTGCCAGCTCACCAGGAGGGGTGGCAGATACGCAGTATTTT
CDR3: CASSPGGVADTQYF

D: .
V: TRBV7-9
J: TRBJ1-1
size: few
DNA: TGTGCCAGCAGCTTAGGGTCAGGAAAGAACACTGAAGCTTTCTTT
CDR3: CASSLGSGKNTEAFF

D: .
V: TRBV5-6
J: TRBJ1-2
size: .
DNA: TGTGCCAGCAGCGTGGGGGGTGGGACGGATGGCTACACCTTC
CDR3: CASSVGGGTDGYTF

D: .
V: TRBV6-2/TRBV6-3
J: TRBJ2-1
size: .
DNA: TGTGCCAGCAGTAAAATGACGGGATACAATGAGCAGTTCTTC
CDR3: CASSKMTGYNEQFF

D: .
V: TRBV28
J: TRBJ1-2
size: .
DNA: TGTGCCAGCAGCCCGCGCCGCGGGGCCAGTAACTATGGCTACACCTTC
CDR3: CASSPRRGASNYGYTF

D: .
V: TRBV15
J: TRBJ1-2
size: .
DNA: TGTGCCACCAGCAGAGATACGGGGACCGGGGCCCTCTATGGCTACACCTTC
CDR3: CATSRDTGTGALYGYTF

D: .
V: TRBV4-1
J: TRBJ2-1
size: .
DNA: TGCGCCAGCAGCCAAGCGCCGGGCTCCTACAATGAGCAGTTCTTC
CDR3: CASSQAPGSYNEQFF